This T cell receptor beta chain was documented in a study of shared clonotypes between healthy human individuals (dated by TCRdb to the early 2020s). Concerning the study at large: The cohort comprised a couple of women and a few men aged 18 to 49 years. To increase sequencing depth and limit assay-specific biases, different laboratories used diverse techniques to prepare libraries and sequence TCR repertoires. To estimate repertoire size and how much clonotypes are shared between individuals, the study performed deep sequencing of blood TCR repertoires from roughly five healthy adults. For each donor, CD4 naive and CD4 memory were each run on three plates, CD8 naive on two plates, and CD8 memory on one plate. Per donor, leukapheresis produced somewhere between about 0.9 and 9 billion PBMCs. The investigation overall reported the following: Sampling was limited to blood, and TCR repertoires in tissue likely differ from TCR repertoires in blood. Higher generation probabilities were observed for clonotypes shared by all four sorted-subset donors than for non-shared clonotypes. Naive subsets generally had larger estimated clonotype richness than memory subsets did. When several donors were compared, the shared fraction of clonotypes was around 5.1% for naive CD4, 3% to 4% for naive CD8, 2% to 2.5% for memory CD4, and around 0.37% for memory CD8. Because the study included only a small number of donors, the genetic and exposure-history diversity represented was limited. Pairwise subsampling indicated that sequencing depth was expected to affect the degree of clonotype sharing among donors. Even with the large sequencing depth, rarefaction of the sorted-subset datasets indicated that sequencing was incomplete.

TCR CDR3 regions were amplified from genomic DNA by multiplex PCR using the deep immunoSEQ assay. Extracted genomic DNA from each cell subset was spread evenly across all wells of several immunoSEQ 96-well plates, with each plate serving as a replicate. For sorted subsets, each replicate PCR was loaded with 150 to 250 ng genomic DNA, equivalent to 30,000 or so T cell genomes. The purified libraries were quantified using a Qubit 3.0 fluorometer, sized with a Bioanalyzer 2100, and then quantified again using the KAPA Library Quantification kit. Every immunoSEQ 96-well plate was sequenced on a separate single-read 150-cycle Illumina NextSeq 550 flow cell. The authors' pipeline ran thus. Because the immunoSEQ output included only junctional sequences and no quality scores, the filtering could not be the same as the filtering used for full-length reads. To assign V/J genes and CDR3, sequences were annotated using PyIR, a Python wrapper for IgBLAST v1.9, with IMGT germline references. Reads were removed for weak V/J assignments (E-value above 1e-6), missing CDR3, stop codons, out-of-frame junctions, or ambiguous translated residues. V3J clonotypes were defined as sequences sharing the same inferred V gene, J gene, and CDR3 amino acid sequence. Percentage overlap between repertoires was computed as shared unique clonotypes divided by the size of the smaller repertoire. Repertoire richness was assessed with RTK rarefaction, the Chao1 estimator, and Recon v2.1 estimates of unobserved clonotypes. Generation probabilities were computed with OLGA for all TCRbeta clonotypes obtained by the gDNA method from a few donors. Entries here come from immuneACCESS through TCRdb and include only in-frame sequences with V and J called. Some clones fail to appear in such tables; in the studies checked, an unresolved V gene covers under half of the shortfall, and the cause of the remainder is unknown. The V and J calls and clone size come from that table; D and trimming were worked out from the DNA. Here the sample has roughly 810,000 clones; about 96% occur a single time. The ten largest clonotypes hold about 0.25% of the sample.

CD8 naive samples consisted of CD45RO-negative cells that were positively selected for CCR7, yielding a CD45RA+CCR7+ population without TemRA cells. Healthy HIV-negative adults with no recently reported acute infections or vaccinations were included as donors. Every donor was a Caucasian adult residing in Nashville, Tennessee, USA. Blood was collected by leukapheresis, and PBMCs were isolated by Ficoll-Histopaque density gradient centrifugation and then cryopreserved in liquid nitrogen vapor phase. Analytical flow cytometry was used to check the purity and quantity of every magnetically sorted T cell population. From each sorted fraction, genomic DNA was isolated and quantified by UV absorbance on a Nanodrop 2000c. Clipping removes 3 bases from V and 2 bases from J, with 5 as the unmatched junction base count. Sequences SNHLY (CDR1) and FYNNEI (CDR2) are obtained from the germline V gene. Measured from the cysteine to the phenylalanine, the CDR3 is 16 residues long. Left in the record is the CDR3 DNA by itself, 48 bases read in frame from the first base.

In this sample, this clone turned up once. Its antigen specificity is not known. There are no base qualities to consult, and no much larger clone falls within one base. Sequencing was carried out using naive CD8+ T cells sorted from blood. The sample's cell subset or site label is to be understood as: CD45RA+CCR7+. This sequence was found in a man aged 25-45 years in good health. The V gene is TRBV2 and the J gene is TRBJ1-5, with 9 middle bases fitting TRBD1. The CDR3 amino acid sequence is: CASSDYRGPGNQPQHF. The bases read TGTGCCAGCAGTGATTACAGGGGGCCCGGCAATCAGCCCCAGCATTTT.